This TCR beta chain originates from a study of cytomegalovirus exposure and HLA in healthy donors. This clone was found a few times. V gave up 6 bases and J gave up 8 bases; unmatched junction bases: 13. The CDR3 is 15 amino acids. The germline gives CDR1 MDHEN, CDR2 SYDVKM. PCR used 60 Vbeta primers and 13 Jbeta primers. Sequencing used immunoSEQ multiplex PCR; TCRdb keeps in-frame clones, though not all of them. The data hold about 150,000 clones, with 64% observed a single time. The chain combines TRBV28 with TRBJ1-2; 9 positions agree with TRBD1. The sequenced material came from PBMCs. The clonotype comes from a woman aged 25 to 39 in good health and CMV-seropositive. The CDR3 DNA reads TGTGCCAGCAGCCATCTTACAGGGGGCGCGGAAGGCTACACCTTC. Translated: CASSHLTGGAEGYTF.